This T cell receptor beta chain was found in a study of T cells in Graves' hyperthyroidism and ophthalmopathy (dated by TCRdb to the late 2010s). Background on the whole study: Peripheral blood was sampled at the time of initial diagnosis, prior to any treatment. To identify TCR V-J signatures that set the groups apart, the researchers used a discovery cohort of 90 to 100 patients, made up of some 41 with Graves' ophthalmopathy and around 58 with stable Graves' hyperthyroidism. Whether ophthalmopathy could be predicted prospectively was tested in an independent validation cohort made up of under 20 hyperthyroidism patients plus 17 patients who later progressed to ophthalmopathy. The 75 to 100 discovery patients were randomly divided into training and test sets at a 7:3 ratio. In addition, the study compared T-cell repertoires in thyroid tissue and in blood from roughly six Graves' hyperthyroidism patients. After sampling, hyperthyroidism patients received methimazole starting at 30 mg daily, and ophthalmopathy patients received high-dose intravenous methylprednisolone. The paper reports TCR Vbeta CDR3 sequencing of fewer than 150 peripheral blood samples: under 45 ophthalmopathy, some 80 hyperthyroidism and roughly 17 progressor patients.

This clonotype was detected ten times or more. Its target antigen remains unknown. A junction boundary mismatches the germline segment, possibly from a read error. The full study reports these points: Most expanded thyroid clonotypes (frequency above 0.001) were also detected in blood, a finding suggesting that blood repertoires may reflect thyroid immune responses. In validation, the model predicted progression to ophthalmopathy a median of about 6 months before onset, with roughly 71% sensitivity and about 72% specificity. Ophthalmopathy was separated from stable hyperthyroidism by a 13 V-J signature model, with 85% to 90% sensitivity and about 81% specificity obtained in cross-validation and 80%/75% obtained in testing. No statistical method was used to fix the sample size in advance, and group allocation was not hidden from the investigators.

From the germline V gene, CDR1 is SQVTM and CDR2 is ANQGSEA. The CDR3 starts with the cysteine, ends with the phenylalanine, and has 14 residues. The sequence is cut down to CDR3 DNA, 42 bases in frame from base 1. Graves' hyperthyroidism was defined as stable when no progression to ophthalmopathy occurred over 18 months of follow-up. Hyperthyroidism patients were aged 18 to 65 years and newly diagnosed, with disease duration of less than 2 months. Any patient with an uncontrolled infection, another autoimmune disease, pregnancy or lactation was excluded. Diagnoses relied on clinical symptoms, serum thyroxine and TRAb, thyroid ultrasound and orbital computed tomography. Ficoll-Paque density gradient centrifugation was used to isolate PBMCs from approximately 10 ml of fresh peripheral blood. Trizol reagent was used to extract total RNA, and RNA quality was then checked on an Agilent 2100 Bioanalyzer.

TCR beta CDR3 regions were amplified from RNA transcripts. A first-round RT-PCR of the TCR CDR3 used the HTBI primer set with the Qiagen OneStep RT-PCR kit. Libraries were constructed in a second round of multiplex PCR, after which size selection and purification were performed. Libraries were sequenced paired-end with 100 bp reads on an Illumina HiSeq2000. The authors' analysis ran thus. Raw data were processed with SOAPnuke, discarding reads with adapters, uncalled bases, mean Phred below 15, or no exact constant-primer or identifier match. COPE v1.2.5 was used to merge high-quality paired reads, and clonotypes were defined as unique nucleotide sequences. Clonotypes were aligned to IMGT TRBV, TRBD and TRBJ reference segments using MiTCR v1.1. Only V-J combinations with frequency above 0.0001, covering about 99% of repertoires, were analysed. The TCS score was defined as the ratio of F50 (clonal expansion) to E x V (chaos), calculated using BLOSUM62-based TCRdist between CDR3 peptides within each V-J. Welch's t-statistics and random forest reduced fewer than 600 V-J features to 13, which were used in a naive Bayes classifier (R e1071). TCRdb took the public reads, trimmed them with fastp at Q25, ran MiXCR for clone calling and kept in-frame beta chains. Records with the same CDR3 protein are collapsed into one entry carrying the most frequent genes and DNA. TCRdb's processing, not the study's, gives the V and J calls here. This sample lists about 590,000 distinct CDR3 sequences; about a sixth were detected once. The top ten clonotypes cover 6.5% to 8% of the sample.

Sequenced sample: blood. The TCR was taken from a woman in her twenties or thirties with Graves' hyperthyroidism. This sequence uses TRBV29-1 and TRBJ2-3; D gene: possibly TRBD1, on 5 matching bases. The CDR3 amino acid sequence is: CSVEGSQGTYTQYF. The base sequence is TGCAGCGTTGAAGGAAGCCAGGGCACATATACGCAGTATTTT.